This entry is about one T cell receptor (beta chain). The antigen remains undetermined. This sample is drawn from a study of T cell responses to AZD1222 COVID-19 vaccine. The method was immunoSEQ multiplex PCR; TCRdb's version includes in-frame clones alone and lacks a portion of them. The sample has 150,000 to 200,000 clones; just over 90% are singletons. The V gene lost 8 bases and the J gene lost 4 bases, with 18 bases spanning the gap. Looked up from germline, CDR1 is MDHEN and CDR2 is SYDVKM. The CDR3 sequence is 15 residues long. Overall study results and limits: None of the repertoires were sampled until the peak T cell response had passed.

The clonotype was recovered from an adult in good health. The specimen was peripheral blood, collected on day 0 of AZD1222 vaccination. J is TRBJ1-5 and V is TRBV28; maybe TRBD1 (5 bases). CDR3 protein: CASHNSGQPNQPQHF. CDR3 bases: TGTGCCAGCCACAACTCGGGGCAACCGAATCAGCCCCAGCATTTT. Complete variable domain (other parts from reference TRBV28 and TRBJ1-5): DVKVTQSSRYLVKRTGEKVFLECVQDMDHENMFWYRQDPGLGLRLIYFSYDVKMKEKGDIPEGYSVSREKKERFSLILESASTNQTSMYLCASHNSGQPNQPQHFGDGTRLSIL.